This T cell receptor beta chain was sequenced in a study of blood T cell repertoires in COVID-19. Study context: Samples came from the United States, Italy and Spain, spanning acute and convalescent COVID-19. Sources were T cells, B-cell-depleted T cells, or PBMCs; the material itself was cDNA or gDNA.

This CDR3 has 12 residues. Trimming cost V 5 bases and J 10 bases, with 12 bases left between them. In the original analysis: Scientists estimated how many nucleated cells there were by amplifying reference gene primers. Produced via immunoSEQ multiplex PCR; TCRdb's table is partial and in-frame only. That table is the source of V, J and clone size, and D and trimming were worked out from the DNA. Of approximately 300,000 clones in the sample, approximately 88% were seen once. The sequenced sample consisted of peripheral blood. V usage is TRBV12-3 or TRBV12-4 and J usage is TRBJ2-1, with D possibly matching TRBD1 (5 bases). The clonotype originates from a man between 18 and 35 years old who had recovered from COVID-19. Here the CDR3 reads CASSRQGTEQFF. CDR3 coding DNA: TGTGCCAGCAGTCGCCAGGGAACCGAGCAGTTCTTC.